This entry is about one T cell receptor beta chain. Germline V lookup: CDR1 SEHNR, CDR2 FQNEAQ (reference sequence). There are 14 residues in the CDR3. Trimming took 1 base from V and 3 from J, leaving 8 bases between them. The sample originates from a study of CD8 T cells in Susac syndrome. CD8+ and CD4+ blood T cells underwent TCR beta sequencing. The multiple sclerosis control group consisted of treatment-naive patients whose relapsing-remitting disease, which was either stable or active, fulfilled revised McDonald criteria. Purification of the CD8+ and CD4+ T cells relied on negative isolation, and TEMRA cells underwent FACS enrichment. RNA amounts of roughly 0.45 to 1 ug underwent reverse transcription with random hexamers. Amplification of TCR beta CDR3 used immunoSEQ multiplex PCR across 54 Vbeta and 13 Jbeta. Via MiXCR, TCRdb re-called the immunoSEQ multiplex PCR reads, giving one row per CDR3 protein. Of hundreds of thousands of distinct CDR3 sequences listed, 95% are singletons.

V is TRBV7-9 and J is TRBJ2-3, with a weak D call TRBD2 (6 bases). The sequence derives from a human donor with multiple sclerosis. The specimen was CD4+ T cells from PBMCs. This chain's CDR3 is CASSLDGGTDTQYF. CDR3 nucleotides: TGTGCCAGCAGCTTAGATGGGGGGACAGATACGCAGTATTTT.